This record covers a single T cell receptor beta chain. No antigen is known for it. This entry comes from a study of cytomegalovirus exposure and HLA in healthy donors. Whole-study findings and limits: The authors enumerated under 200 TCR beta chains as linked to cytomegalovirus.

V lost 4 bases, J lost 3 bases, and 10 bases lay in between. From germline, CDR1 is SGHRS and CDR2 YFSETQ. CDR3 length: 13 amino acids. Sequencing was performed with immunoSEQ multiplex PCR; in TCRdb, only in-frame clones are kept and a portion is missing. The sample has under 200,000 clones, nearly 90% seen once; the top ten hold 4% to 5%. Sequenced material: PBMCs. This chain joins TRBV5-1 and TRBJ1-1, with a weak D call TRBD1 (5 bases). This TCR came from a man younger than 35 in good health and CMV-seropositive. Here the CDR3 DNA reads TGCGCCAGCAGCGCGATGACAGACACTGAAGCTTTCTTT. Translation: CASSAMTDTEAFF.